This T cell receptor (beta chain) stems from a study of cytomegalovirus exposure and HLA in healthy donors. The wider study: The Caucasian-associated ancestry cluster contained 81% of the approximately 410 genotyped donors.

The CDR3 is 18 amino acids. Losses at the gene ends were 2 bases for V and 1 base for J; bases not matched to a gene: 11. Germline-derived CDR1 and CDR2 are SGHRS and YFSETQ. The sample holds one count of this clone. Its target is not known. 13 Jbeta primers and 60 Vbeta primers were used for the PCR. The assay was immunoSEQ multiplex PCR, and TCRdb's table has in-frame clones only and misses some. The table lists about 200,000 clones, 65% to 90% of them singletons, with less than 2.5% in the top ten. General study findings and limits: The likely origin of a cluster of highly shared sequence variants was a sequencing artifact. In a later analysis, 15,000 to 20,000 TCR beta sequences were associated with HLA alleles at 0.05 false discovery rate. A classifier reportedly called cytomegalovirus status with high sensitivity and specificity.

The V and J genes are TRBV5-1 and TRBJ1-1; the match to TRBD1 covers 10 bases. The sample taken for sequencing was PBMCs. This receptor was identified in a woman aged 50 to 60 in good health and CMV-seronegative. CDR3 residues: CASSLGDRGSTKNTEAFF. In nucleotides, the CDR3 is TGCGCCAGCAGCTTAGGGGACAGGGGTTCCACGAAGAACACTGAAGCTTTCTTT.